This entry lists 23 T cell receptor beta chains sequenced from one sample in a study of blood T cell repertoires in COVID-19. Profiled with immunoSEQ multiplex PCR; TCRdb holds only in-frame clones, not every one. The data contain some 150,000 clones, 87% of them singletons. The specimen sequenced was peripheral blood. These receptors all stem from a woman aged 55 to 70 who had recovered from COVID-19.

The rearrangement links TRBV12-5 to TRBJ2-2, with D perhaps TRBD1 (5 bases). The CDR3 spans 15 residues. V lost 2 bases to trimming and J lost 3 bases, with 10 bases between them. Germline-derived CDR1 and CDR2 are LGHNT and FRNRAP. The CDR3 nucleotides read TGTGCTAGTGGTTTGACGCAGGGCGACACCGGGGAGCTGTTTTTT. The encoded protein is CASGLTQGDTGELFF.

The chain has TRBV5-5 and TRBJ2-3, with D unclear. Germline CDR1 and CDR2: SGHKS and YYEKEE (reference sequence). This CDR3 region has 13 residues. Trimming stripped 1 base from V and 2 bases from J, with 5 bases between. The CDR3: CASSLSPTDTQYF. The CDR3 nucleotides are TGTGCCAGCAGCTTGAGCCCCACAGATACGCAGTATTTT.

In this sample, this clone turned up once. The CDR3 spells CASSTGSSGNTIYF. CDR3 DNA sequence: TGTGCCAGCTCAACGGGAAGCTCTGGAAACACCATATATTTT. The V and J genes are TRBV18 and TRBJ1-3, with D hard to call. Trimming removed 5 bases from V and 0 bases from J, with 8 bases in between. There are 14 residues in the CDR3. CDR1 and CDR2 (germline): KGHSH, LQKENI. Complete variable domain (other parts from reference TRBV18 and TRBJ1-3): NAGVMQNPRHLVRRRGQEARLRCSPMKGHSHVYWYRQLPEEGLKFMVYLQKENIIDESGMPKERFSAEFPKEGPSILRIQQVVRGDSAAYFCASSTGSSGNTIYFGEGSWLTVV.

The chain couples TRBV28 to TRBJ1-2, with a weak D call TRBD1 (6 bases). This CDR3 is built from 14 residues. Germline V CDR1 and CDR2: MDHEN, SYDVKM. V lost 2 bases and J lost 6, with 13 bases in between. The CDR3: CASSLVQGGHGYTF. The CDR3 coding sequence is TGTGCCAGCAGTTTAGTACAGGGCGGCCATGGCTACACCTTC.

The chain is built from TRBV6-6 and TRBJ1-1; weak D call: TRBD1 (6 bases). CDR1 and CDR2 (germline): MNHNY, SVGAGI (reference sequence). The CDR3 runs 16 residues. Trimming stripped 0 bases from V and 4 bases from J, with 15 bases between. CDR3 coding DNA: TGTGCCAGCAGTTACTCAGGGGCGAGGGGGGGCACTGAAGCTTTCTTT. Translation gives CASSYSGARGGTEAFF.

J is TRBJ1-2 and V is TRBV6-1, with 12 bases matching TRBD1. The ends lost 4 bases at V and 7 bases at J; junction bases unmatched: 10. The CDR3 has 16 residues. Germline CDR1 is MNHNS and CDR2 is SASEGT. The CDR3 DNA sequence: TGTGCCAGCAGTGCGGAAACCGGGACAGGGGGCCCTGGCTACACCTTC. Translating gives CASSAETGTGGPGYTF.

As for this clone: Other DNA sequences within the sample encode an identical CDR3. V is TRBV28 and J is TRBJ1-1; tentatively, D is TRBD1 (5 bases). V was shortened by 2 bases and J by 1 base, with 14 bases between the two germline ends. The CDR3 extends over 16 amino acids. Germline V gives CDR1 MDHEN, CDR2 SYDVKM. CDR3 DNA sequence: TGTGCCAGCAGTTTACTCCCGGGCCAGGGGAACACTGAAGCTTTCTTT. Residues: CASSLLPGQGNTEAFF.

The rearrangement joins TRBV28 to TRBJ2-5, with TRBD1 identical over 8 bases. From germline, CDR1 is MDHEN and CDR2 SYDVKM. The CDR3 is 15 residues long. V gave up 7 bases and J gave up 2 bases; unmatched junction bases: 9. The CDR3 spells CASISQGAGQETQYF. The CDR3 nucleotides are TGTGCCAGCATATCCCAGGGGGCGGGACAAGAGACCCAGTACTTC.

This clone is a singleton in its sample. The chain links TRBV4-1 to TRBJ1-6; D remains ambiguous. With 2 bases removed from V and 9 bases from J, the gap between germline ends came to 11 bases. The CDR3 runs 14 residues. Germline CDR1 reads MGHRA; CDR2 reads YSYEKL. The CDR3 loop is CASSQWATGSPLHF. CDR3 nucleotide sequence: TGCGCCAGCAGCCAATGGGCCACTGGTTCACCCCTCCACTTT.

This sequence joins TRBV5-1 and TRBJ2-7; D is unresolved. V was pared by 7 bases and J by 4 bases, with 15 bases between. This CDR3 spans 13 amino acids. CDR1 SGHRS and CDR2 YFSETQ come from the germline V gene. This CDR3 reads CASSYEEAYEQYF. The CDR3 DNA follows: TGCGCCAGCTCCTACGAGGAAGCATACGAGCAGTACTTC.

CDR3 bases: TGTGCCAGCAGCCAGAAAGCGGGGGCCCCTGGGACCCAGTACTTC. Translating gives CASSQKAGAPGTQYF. This rearrangement joins TRBV6-5 to TRBJ2-5; 8 bases map to TRBD2. The junction had 13 bases not matched to a gene; V was cut back by 6 bases and J by 7 bases. The CDR3 spans 15 residues. CDR1 MNHEY and CDR2 SVGAGI come from the germline V gene.

The chain is built from TRBV6-2 or TRBV6-3 and TRBJ2-5, with D perhaps matching TRBD2 (6 bases). V was pared by 5 bases and J by 4 bases, with 11 bases between. Germline V gene sequence: CDR1 MNHEY, CDR2 SVGEGT. The length of the CDR3 is 13 residues. The CDR3 region has the DNA TGTGCCAGCAGTCCGGCGGGGACAGAGACCCAGTACTTC. It specifies CASSPAGTETQYF.

This chain uses TRBV5-1 with TRBJ1-2; D gene unclear. This CDR3 is built from 15 residues. V lost 5 bases, J lost 4 bases, and 18 bases lay in between. Germline V gene lookup returns CDR1 SGHRS and CDR2 YFSETQ. CDR3 bases: TGCGCCAGCAGTTTCACTTCCGGGGTCCTCTATGGCTACACCTTC. This gives the protein CASSFTSGVLYGYTF.

The V and J genes are TRBV2 and TRBJ1-6; TRBD1 aligns across 10 bases. Germline V gene data show CDR1 as SNHLY and CDR2 as FYNNEI. The CDR3 is 16 residues long. Unmatched junction bases numbered 4, after V lost 1 base and J lost 7 bases. For the CDR3, the DNA is TGTGCCAGCAGTGAAGGACAGGGGGCACAAAATTCACCCCTCCACTTT. Its translation is CASSEGQGAQNSPLHF.

The chain links TRBV29-1 to TRBJ1-2, with TRBD1 matching over 12 bases. The germline V gene encodes CDR1 SQVTM and CDR2 ANQGSEA. This CDR3 has 15 amino acids. The V and J ends lost 4 bases and 8 bases, in that order; junction bases with no gene match: 11. CDR3: CSVGAPGQGARGYTF. The CDR3 DNA reads TGCAGCGTTGGGGCCCCGGGACAGGGGGCGAGAGGCTACACCTTC. Complete variable domain (other parts from reference TRBV29-1 and TRBJ1-2): SAVISQKPSRDICQRGTSLTIQCQVDSQVTMMFWYRQQPGQSLTLIATANQGSEATYESGFVIDKFPISRPNLTFSTLTVSNMSPEDSSIYLCSVGAPGQGARGYTFGSGTRLTVV.

The V gene is TRBV20-1, the J gene TRBJ1-2; 9 bases match TRBD1. There are 14 residues in the CDR3. Trimming at V came to 3 bases and at J to 7 bases, leaving 9 bases not matched to a gene. Germline values: CDR1 DFQATT, CDR2 SNEGSKA (reference sequence). CDR3 loop: CSASFPDRGGGYTF. The CDR3, as DNA: TGCAGTGCTAGTTTCCCAGACAGGGGGGGTGGCTACACCTTC.

The genes are TRBV5-6 and TRBJ1-1; TRBD1 agrees at 9 bases. Germline CDR1 reads SGHDT; CDR2 reads YYEEEE. The ends lost 2 bases at V and 6 bases at J; junction bases unmatched: 5. The CDR3 loop spans 14 amino acids. CDR3 sequence: CASSLPGQGSEAFF. The CDR3, as DNA: TGTGCCAGCAGCTTACCTGGACAGGGGTCTGAAGCTTTCTTT. Drawing the rest from reference TRBV5-6 and TRBJ1-1, the complete variable domain is DAGVTQSPTHLIKTRGQQVTLRCSPKSGHDTVSWYQQALGQGPQFIFQYYEEEERQRGNFPDRFSGHQFPNYSSELNVNALLLGDSALYLCASSLPGQGSEAFFGQGTRLTVV.

This clone was recorded at least ten times. The chain is built from TRBV4-1 and TRBJ1-4; TRBD1 might be the D (5 bases). From germline, CDR1 is MGHRA and CDR2 YSYEKL. The germline V and J ends were trimmed by 1 base and 7 bases, with 16 bases remaining between them. The CDR3 spans 16 residues. The CDR3 loop reads CASSQAPTVGGEKLFF. For the CDR3, the DNA is TGCGCCAGCAGCCAAGCCCCGACAGTGGGAGGTGAAAAACTGTTTTTT.

The J gene is TRBJ2-1, the V gene TRBV18; D may be TRBD2 (6 bases). V lost 2 bases to trimming and J lost 0 bases, with 11 bases between them. This CDR3 comprises 16 residues. Germline values: CDR1 KGHSH, CDR2 LQKENI. CDR3 sequence (DNA): TGTGCCAGCTCACCAGGTGGCGGGGTCTCCTACAATGAGCAGTTCTTC. Its translation is CASSPGGGVSYNEQFF.

The V gene is TRBV19, the J gene TRBJ2-3, with 7 bases fitting TRBD1. V trimming: 5 bases; J trimming: 5 bases; junction bases outside the gene matches: 10. The CDR3 runs to 15 residues. Germline-derived CDR1 and CDR2 are LNHDA and SQIVND (reference sequence). The CDR3 nucleotides are TGTGCCAGTAGTGTATGGGACAGAGGCGGAGATACGCAGTATTTT. It is translated as CASSVWDRGGDTQYF. The entire variable domain, with the rest obtained from reference TRBV19 and TRBJ2-3, is as follows: DGGITQSPKYLFRKEGQNVTLSCEQNLNHDAMYWYRQDPGQGLRLIYYSQIVNDFQKGDIAEGYSVSREKKESFPLTVTSAQKNPTAFYLCASSVWDRGGDTQYFGPGTRLTVL.

There are many counts of this clone. This chain links TRBV14 with TRBJ1-1; the match to TRBD1 covers 8 bases. V gave up 2 bases and J gave up 11 bases; unmatched junction bases: 7. The CDR3 sequence is 13 residues long. Germline CDR1 and CDR2: SGHDN and FVKESK. The chain's CDR3 is CASSQQRTGLAFF. The CDR3 DNA is TGTGCCAGCAGCCAACAACGGACAGGGTTGGCTTTCTTT.

The V and J genes are TRBV21-1 and TRBJ2-5; the DNA was not compared with TRBD2, the D call given in the table. TRBV21-1 counts as a pseudogene. The CDR3 length is 20 residues. The CDR3 loop reads CASSKSGGYGPNKIQETQYF. DNA of the CDR3: TGTGCCAGCAGCAAAAGCGGGGGTTACGGCCCGAACAAGATCCAAGAGACCCAGTACTTC.

The chain couples TRBV28 to TRBJ1-4, with 10 bases lining up with TRBD1. Germline V gene lookup returns CDR1 MDHEN and CDR2 SYDVKM. CDR3 length: 15 amino acids. After removal of 6 bases from V and 6 bases from J, the junction contained 7 bases not matched to a gene. The CDR3 spells CASSPDRGQDEKLFF. The CDR3 bases are TGTGCCAGCAGCCCTGACAGGGGGCAAGATGAAAAACTGTTTTTT.